This T cell receptor (beta chain) was identified in a study of blood T cell repertoires in COVID-19. Study-level background: COVID-19 samples collected from the United States, Italy and Spain covered acute and convalescent phases. T cells, B-cell-depleted T cells, or PBMCs provided the cDNA or gDNA that served as material.

The CDR3 is 16 residues long. Trimming took 1 base from V and 2 from J; bases not matched to a gene: 6. Germline V gene lookup returns CDR1 SGHTA and CDR2 FQGNSA. Authors' analysis steps: Amplification of reference gene primers provided the estimated nucleated cell counts. Generated by immunoSEQ multiplex PCR, the TCRdb table keeps only in-frame clones and is missing some. The V and J calls and clone size come from that table; D and trimming were worked out from the DNA. Of 20,000 to 25,000 clones detected, about 88% appear once; the ten largest clones hold about 10%. This clone has only one observation.

V and J are TRBV7-2 and TRBJ1-2; 8 bases line up with TRBD1. Material: peripheral blood. The TCR was taken from a human donor in a cohort sampled during active COVID-19. The donor label of this sample is uncertain. The CDR3 region has the DNA TGTGCCAGCAGCTTAGGGGGACAGGAGTCGAACTATGGCTACACCTTC. Amino acid sequence: CASSLGGQESNYGYTF. The variable domain in full, with the rest retrieved from reference TRBV7-2 and TRBJ1-2, is GAGVSQSPSNKVTEKGKDVELRCDPISGHTALYWYRQSLGQGLEFLIYFQGNSAPDKSGLPSDRFSAERTGGSVSTLTIQRTQQEDSAVYLCASSLGGQESNYGYTFGSGTRLTVV.